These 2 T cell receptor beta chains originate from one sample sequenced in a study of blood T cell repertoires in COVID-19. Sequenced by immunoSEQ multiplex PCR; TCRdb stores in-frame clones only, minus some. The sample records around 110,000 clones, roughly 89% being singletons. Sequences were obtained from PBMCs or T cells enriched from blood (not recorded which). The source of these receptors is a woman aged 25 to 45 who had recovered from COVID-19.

CDR3 DNA: TGTGCCAGCTCACCCGGCAACGGACAGGGGCGAAACTATAATTCACCCCTCCACTTT. It translates to CASSPGNGQGRNYNSPLHF. This chain connects TRBV18 to TRBJ1-6; TRBD1 matches at 9 bases. This CDR3 is 19 amino acids long. Per the germline V gene, CDR1 is KGHSH and CDR2 is LQKENI. The V and J ends lost 3 bases and 3 bases, in that order; junction bases with no gene match: 12.

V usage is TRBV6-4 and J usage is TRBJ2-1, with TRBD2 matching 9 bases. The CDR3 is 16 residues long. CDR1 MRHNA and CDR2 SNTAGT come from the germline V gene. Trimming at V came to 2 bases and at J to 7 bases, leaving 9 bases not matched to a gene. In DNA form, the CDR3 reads TGTGCCAGCAGTGACAAGGCGGGAGGGCCCTCAAATGAGCAGTTCTTC. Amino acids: CASSDKAGGPSNEQFF.